What follows are 6 T cell receptor beta chains derived from one specimen sequenced in a study of preoperative IRX-2 immunotherapy in early breast cancer. Profiling relied on immunoSEQ multiplex PCR, and the TCRdb table lists in-frame clones only, not all of them. The sample shows over 60,000 clones, less than 95% of them seen only once. As to treatment: preoperative locoregional IRX-2 cytokine immunotherapy. Sampling was carried out from a patient treated with IRX-2 immunotherapy. All receptors derive from a human donor with breast cancer.

V is TRBV2 and J is TRBJ2-5; no firm D call. V was shortened by 4 bases and J by 2 bases, with 5 bases between the two germline ends. The CDR3 contains 12 residues. CDR1 is SNHLY and CDR2 is FYNNEI in the germline V gene. The CDR3 nucleotides are TGTGCCAGCAGTGCCAGTCAAGAGACCCAGTACTTC. Its protein is CASSASQETQYF.

The rearrangement joins TRBV7-9 to TRBJ2-5; a possible D gene is TRBD2 (7 bases). V lost 6 bases and J 3 bases, leaving 17 bases between the germline ends. The CDR3 is made up of 15 amino acids. Germline-derived CDR1 and CDR2 are SEHNR and FQNEAQ (reference sequence). CDR3 residues: CASRRREGGEETQYF. The CDR3, as DNA: TGTGCCAGCAGAAGACGAGAAGGGGGGGAAGAGACCCAGTACTTC.

The V call is TRBV28, the J call TRBJ2-7, with 8 bases that match TRBD2. From germline, CDR1 is MDHEN and CDR2 SYDVKM. The CDR3 loop spans 14 amino acids. V was pared by 2 bases and J by 3 bases, with 3 bases of the junction left unmatched. The CDR3 sequence is CASSLRLAGYEQYF. The CDR3 DNA follows: TGTGCCAGCAGTTTAAGGCTAGCGGGCTACGAGCAGTACTTC.

The rearrangement joins TRBV29-1 to TRBJ2-7, with 12 positions matching TRBD1. This CDR3 contains 14 residues. The germline V gene has CDR1 SQVTM and CDR2 ANQGSEA. V gave up 6 bases and J gave up 4 bases; unmatched junction bases: 7. This CDR3 is CSVTGTGGQYEQYF. CDR3 bases: TGCAGCGTCACCGGGACAGGGGGCCAGTACGAGCAGTACTTC.

The V call is TRBV6-1, the J call TRBJ2-7, with D possibly matching TRBD1 (6 bases). The CDR3 runs to 14 residues. The germline CDR1 and CDR2 sequences are MNHNS and SASEGT. V was shortened by 0 bases and J by 3 bases, with 9 bases between the two germline ends. The CDR3 spells CASSEAGRGYEQYF. The CDR3 coding sequence is TGTGCCAGCAGTGAAGCAGGCAGGGGCTACGAGCAGTACTTC.

V is TRBV4-2 and J is TRBJ1-2; D remains unclear. Germline V gene sequence: CDR1 LGHNA, CDR2 YNFKEQ. This CDR3 contains 13 residues. V was cut by 0 bases and J by 7 bases, with 9 bases left in between. Written as DNA, the CDR3 is TGTGCCAGCAGCCAAGATCGGAAATCTGGCTACACCTTC. As protein: CASSQDRKSGYTF.